The T cell receptor (beta chain) described here comes from a study of PD-1 blockade in classical Hodgkin lymphoma. CDR3 length: 12 amino acids. CDR1 and CDR2 (germline): LNHDA, SQIVND (reference sequence). Trimming cost V 4 bases and J 2 bases, with 5 bases left between them. The time point is: cycle 4 day 1 (C4D1), after around six weeks of nivolumab. Each patient experienced a relapse that followed autologous stem cell transplantation, and brentuximab vedotin exposure varied. Overall study results and limits: Diminished baseline TCR diversity has been reported in newly diagnosed patients relative to healthy donors. The authors have not defined what causes the repertoire differences, possibly disease activity or prior therapy.

As for this clone: Its antigen is not identified.

This table comes from immunoSEQ multiplex PCR, and its TCRdb copy is limited to in-frame clones, with some not included. The table records about 92,000 clones, under 85% of them present only once. This chain uses TRBV19 with TRBJ1-2, with D unclear. The receptor was isolated from a human donor with classical Hodgkin lymphoma. The sequencing used peripheral blood mononuclear cells (PBMCs), collected before the fourth cycle of nivolumab. In DNA form, the CDR3 reads TGTGCCAGTAGTACGTTGAACTATGGCTACACCTTC. This gives the protein CASSTLNYGYTF.